This passage covers 26 T cell receptor beta chains from one sample sequenced in a study of CD8+CD57+ T cells in acquired aplastic anemia. Patients picked for sequencing had shown CD8+CD57+ cell expansion detected by flow cytometry. Investigators profiled TCR beta VDJ and CDR3 from genomic DNA template. TCRdb used MiXCR to reprocess the reads, holding one entry per CDR3 protein. The table includes just over 150,000 distinct CDR3 sequences, 40% to 60% detected once. The sequencing input was sorted CD4+, CD8+, or CD8+CD57+ T cells (not recorded which) from PBMCs. The receptors originated from a human donor with aplastic anemia.

The rearrangement links TRBV10-3 to TRBJ2-7; 13 positions match TRBD2. Trimming took 10 bases from V and 7 from J; bases not matched to a gene: 13. CDR1 is ENHRY, CDR2 SYGVKD, per germline. CDR3 length equals 15 residues. The CDR3 reads CATRGLAGRGYEQYF. In nucleotides, the CDR3 is TGTGCCACAAGGGGACTAGCGGGACGGGGCTATGAGCAGTACTTC.

This clonotype came up a few times. CDR3 amino acids: CASKSGGVLYNEQFF. DNA of the CDR3: TGTGCCAGCAAGTCTGGCGGGGTTCTTTACAATGAGCAGTTCTTC. The chain employs TRBV2 and TRBJ2-1; possible D gene TRBD2, 6 bases. The CDR3 has 15 residues. The V gene lost 7 bases and the J gene lost 4 bases, with 17 bases spanning the gap. Looked up from germline, CDR1 is SNHLY and CDR2 is FYNNEI.

This clonotype showed up just a few times. This chain joins TRBV30 and TRBJ2-1, with 13 bases fitting TRBD2. Trimming cost V 0 bases and J 9 bases; bases outside gene matches: 8. CDR3 size: 16 residues. Germline V CDR1 and CDR2: GTSNPN, SVGIG (reference sequence). The CDR3 DNA is TGTGCCTGGAGTGTACTAGGACTAGCGGGAGTGGTTGAGCAGTTCTTC. Translation gives CAWSVLGLAGVVEQFF.

This CDR3 reads CASSEGENTEAFF. CDR3 DNA sequence: TGTGCCAGCAGTGAAGGGGAGAACACTGAAGCTTTCTTT. The chain couples TRBV2 to TRBJ1-1; D uncertain. V lost 1 base and J lost 1, with 4 bases in between. The CDR3 has 13 amino acids. Germline V CDR1 and CDR2: SNHLY, FYNNEI. The full variable domain, rest sourced from reference TRBV2 and TRBJ1-1, is EPEVTQTPSHQVTQMGQEVILRCVPISNHLYFYWYRQILGQKVEFLVSFYNNEISEKSEIFDDQFSVERPDGSNFTLKIRSTKLEDSAMYFCASSEGENTEAFFGQGTRLTVV.

This clonotype was seen ten or more times. The rearrangement joins TRBV7-9 to TRBJ2-1; D remains unclear. The CDR3 runs to 14 residues. The germline CDR1 and CDR2 sequences are SEHNR and FQNEAQ (reference sequence). Trimming removed 4 bases from V and 6 bases from J, with 13 bases in between. The CDR3 protein is CASSSETRRNEQFF. CDR3 sequence (DNA): TGTGCCAGCAGCTCCGAGACCCGTCGCAATGAGCAGTTCTTC.

The chain has TRBV2 and TRBJ2-2, with 8 nucleotides matching TRBD1. V gave up 9 bases and J gave up 2 bases; unmatched junction bases: 5. Germline CDR1 is SNHLY and CDR2 is FYNNEI. This CDR3 spans 14 amino acids. CDR3 coding DNA: TGTGCCAGTCAGGGGGCGGTTAACACCGGGGAGCTGTTTTTT. As protein: CASQGAVNTGELFF.

This clonotype was detected only a few times. This rearrangement joins TRBV6-1 to TRBJ2-7; D is ambiguous. The CDR3 has 14 amino acids. Germline-derived CDR1 and CDR2 are MNHNS and SASEGT. Trimming shortened V by 9 bases and J by 6 bases, and 21 bases separated the two germline ends. The CDR3 loop is CASSQAALTIEQYF. CDR3 DNA sequence: TGTGCCAGTTCCCAGGCGGCCCTTACAATCGAGCAGTACTTC.

The chain carries TRBV10-2 and TRBJ1-5; D remains unclear. V shed 4 bases and J shed 5 bases, with 9 bases lying between them. The CDR3 is 13 amino acids. The V gene's germline CDR1 is WSHSY and CDR2 SAAADI. The CDR3 loop reads CASSGTSDQPQHF. CDR3 DNA: TGCGCCAGCAGTGGGACCTCCGATCAGCCCCAGCATTTT.

This sequence joins TRBV27 and TRBJ2-1; 7 bases are a match to TRBD1. This CDR3 is 15 amino acids long. The germline CDR1 and CDR2 sequences are MNHEY and SMNVEV (reference sequence). V trimming: 4 bases; J trimming: 9 bases; junction bases outside the gene matches: 12. CDR3 in amino acids: CASSSFQTGPTEQFF. The CDR3 DNA sequence: TGTGCCAGCAGTTCGTTTCAGACAGGGCCTACTGAGCAGTTCTTC.

The rearrangement links TRBV10-1 to TRBJ1-6; 11 nucleotides agree with TRBD1. This CDR3 has 15 residues. Looked up from germline, CDR1 is WNHNN and CDR2 is SYGVQD (reference sequence). V trimming: 5 bases; J trimming: 9 bases; junction bases outside the gene matches: 6. The CDR3 nucleotides are TGCGCCAGCAGTTTTACCGGGACAGGGGGTTCACCCCTCCACTTT. It is translated as CASSFTGTGGSPLHF.

CDR3 sequence (DNA): TGTGCCAGCAGTTACTCGAAGTCGGGCAATGAAAAACTGTTTTTT. This gives the protein CASSYSKSGNEKLFF. The J gene is TRBJ1-4, the V gene TRBV2, with D hard to call. V gave up 5 bases and J gave up 5 bases, with 15 bases separating them. The V gene's germline CDR1 is SNHLY and CDR2 FYNNEI. The CDR3 sequence is 15 residues long.

This chain's CDR3 is CASTPGGSGWDGYTF. The CDR3 region has the DNA TGTGCCAGCACCCCGGGGGGGTCCGGTTGGGATGGCTACACCTTC. The rearrangement uses TRBV6-4 and TRBJ1-2; tentative D call: TRBD1 (5 bases). This CDR3 spans 15 amino acids. The V and J ends lost 7 bases and 6 bases respectively, with 21 bases between them. Germline V gives CDR1 MRHNA, CDR2 SNTAGT.

The V gene is TRBV7-9, the J gene TRBJ2-2; possibly TRBD1 or TRBD2 for D (5 bases each). CDR1 and CDR2 from the germline V gene are SEHNR and FQNEAQ (reference sequence). Trimming took 1 base from V and 4 from J, leaving 10 bases between them. The CDR3 has 15 residues. CDR3 protein: CASSLGDPRTGELFF. The CDR3 DNA reads TGTGCCAGCAGCTTAGGGGACCCGCGCACCGGGGAGCTGTTTTTT.

This clonotype was seen more than once but under ten times. The rearrangement uses TRBV25-1 and TRBJ1-2; D is possibly TRBD1 (5 bases). The CDR3 contains 12 residues. Germline CDR1 and CDR2: MGHDK and SYGVNS. Trimming removed 5 bases at V and 5 bases at J, with 9 bases between. In nucleotides, the CDR3 is TGTGCCAGCAGTCAGGGAGGGTATGGCTACACCTTC. This codes for CASSQGGYGYTF.

This clonotype has a count of ten or more. The rearrangement links TRBV7-9 to TRBJ2-7; TRBD1 aligns across 9 bases. From germline, CDR1 is SEHNR and CDR2 FQNEAQ (reference sequence). V lost 4 bases, J lost 3 bases, and 10 bases stayed unmatched. The CDR3 loop spans 16 amino acids. As DNA, the CDR3 is TGTGCCAGCAGCTCCTACTCCGGGACAGGGCACTACGAGCAGTACTTC. Amino acid sequence: CASSSYSGTGHYEQYF.

This clonotype appeared a few times. The chain is built from TRBV2 and TRBJ1-1; no firm D call. Trimming cost V 3 bases and J 12 bases, with 11 bases left between them. From germline, CDR1 is SNHLY and CDR2 FYNNEI. This CDR3 contains 11 residues. The CDR3 region is CASSDDGIPFF. In DNA, the CDR3 is TGTGCCAGCAGTGACGACGGGATCCCTTTCTTT.

This clonotype was picked up many times. This rearrangement joins TRBV2 to TRBJ2-5, with D maybe TRBD2 (6 bases). The CDR3 spans 18 residues. CDR1 and CDR2 from the germline V gene are SNHLY and FYNNEI. With 3 bases removed from V and 1 base from J, the gap between germline ends came to 21 bases. The chain's CDR3 is CASSDWGVAGSSQETQYF. CDR3 bases: TGTGCCAGCAGTGACTGGGGAGTTGCGGGGAGTAGCCAAGAGACCCAGTACTTC.

The V gene is TRBV30, the J gene TRBJ2-2; D is unclear. Germline lookup yields CDR1 GTSNPN and CDR2 SVGIG (reference sequence). The CDR3 contains 15 residues. V lost 0 bases, J lost 0 bases, and 8 bases lay in between. The CDR3 reads CAWSVGSTNTGELFF. The CDR3 coding sequence is TGTGCCTGGAGTGTCGGCAGCACGAACACCGGGGAGCTGTTTTTT.

This chain joins TRBV9 and TRBJ2-3, with 10 nucleotides matching TRBD2. The J call is uncertain, as TRBJ2-5 better fits the DNA end. The CDR3 consists of 16 residues. CDR1 SGDLS and CDR2 YYNGEE come from the germline V gene. The CDR3 nucleotides are TGTGCCAGCAGCGTAGTCCCAGCGGGAGGGTATGTGACCCAGTACTTC. Its protein product is CASSVVPAGGYVTQYF.

This clonotype appeared many times. This chain connects TRBV7-9 to TRBJ2-5, with D tentatively TRBD2 (5 bases). Germline-derived CDR1 and CDR2 are SEHNR and FQNEAQ (reference sequence). This CDR3 has 14 amino acids. V was clipped by 4 bases and J by 8 bases, with 17 bases between them. The CDR3 DNA sequence: TGTGCCAGCAGCTCGCCTACGATGGGAGATACCCAGTACTTC. It is translated as CASSSPTMGDTQYF.

This chain uses TRBV19 with TRBJ1-2; 7 positions match TRBD1. The length of the CDR3 is 15 residues. The trim removed 3 bases at V and 4 bases at J, leaving 8 bases unmatched. The germline V gene encodes CDR1 LNHDA and CDR2 SQIVND (reference sequence). CDR3 in amino acids: CASSIPTGSGYGYTF. The DNA for the CDR3 is TGTGCCAGTAGTATCCCGACAGGGTCCGGCTATGGCTACACCTTC. Supplemented by reference TRBV19 and TRBJ1-2, the full variable domain reads DGGITQSPKYLFRKEGQNVTLSCEQNLNHDAMYWYRQDPGQGLRLIYYSQIVNDFQKGDIAEGYSVSREKKESFPLTVTSAQKNPTAFYLCASSIPTGSGYGYTFGSGTRLTVV.

The chain combines TRBV10-2 with TRBJ2-3; 7 bases map to TRBD2. Germline lookup yields CDR1 WSHSY and CDR2 SAAADI. The CDR3 contains 16 residues. With V trimmed by 0 bases and J by 4 bases, 7 bases remained unmatched. The CDR3 region is CASSESEGGPPDTQYF. The CDR3 nucleotides are TGCGCCAGCAGTGAGTCCGAGGGAGGGCCGCCAGATACGCAGTATTTT.

The count of this clonotype is one. The chain links TRBV19 to TRBJ2-2; 8 positions agree with TRBD1. The V gene's germline CDR1 is LNHDA and CDR2 SQIVND (reference sequence). Unmatched junction bases numbered 10, after V lost 9 bases and J lost 4 bases. The CDR3 runs to 15 residues. Written as DNA, the CDR3 is TGTGCCAGCACCTGGACAGGGTTCGGCACCGGGGAGCTGTTTTTT. Protein sequence: CASTWTGFGTGELFF.

This clonotype was seen many times. The chain joins TRBV9 to TRBJ2-1, with 12 bases aligning to TRBD2. V lost 3 bases to trimming and J lost 8 bases; unmatched junction nucleotides: 9. The CDR3 length is 16 residues. The V gene's germline CDR1 is SGDLS and CDR2 YYNGEE. The CDR3 bases are TGTGCCAGCAGCGAAAGGACTAGCGGGATAGTCGATGAGCAGTTCTTC. It codes for CASSERTSGIVDEQFF.

The gene calls are TRBV20-1 and TRBJ2-1, with 11 bases that match TRBD2. J was trimmed by 10 bases and V by 0 bases; bases with no gene match: 17. The length of the CDR3 is 18 residues. Looked up from germline, CDR1 is DFQATT and CDR2 is SNEGSKA (reference sequence). The CDR3: CSARDPTWSSGRYAEQFF. CDR3 bases: TGCAGTGCTAGAGACCCCACCTGGTCTAGCGGGAGGTATGCGGAGCAGTTCTTC.

This clonotype appeared a few times. The chain has TRBV5-6 and TRBJ1-1, with D maybe TRBD1 (6 bases). The V end lost 0 bases, the J end lost 6 bases, and 18 bases lay between the germline ends. There are 16 residues in the CDR3. The germline gives CDR1 SGHDT, CDR2 YYEEEE. CDR3 nucleotide sequence: TGTGCCAGCAGCTTGGATCTTACAGGGTATTTGTCTGAAGCTTTCTTT. Protein sequence: CASSLDLTGYLSEAFF.